The rows below give T cell receptor beta chains drawn from one sample of a study of vaccination effects on CD4 cells after COVID-19. The repertoire was sequenced with immunoSEQ multiplex PCR; TCRdb's copy has only in-frame clones and lacks some. Here the sample spans some 74,000 clones, around 81% being singletons. These receptors have no identified antigens. The sample here was CD4+ T cells from PBMCs cultured with HCoV-229E spike peptides, taken after COVID-19 vaccination. The receptor set was obtained from a human donor who received a COVID-19 vaccine. The CDR3 runs from the conserved cysteine through the conserved F or W. D genes are given only for firm matches. The size field is filled for only some rows; it gives once, few, many or a size class.

cdr3_length: 13
d_call: -
j_call: TRBJ2-5
clone_size: -
v_call: TRBV18
cdr3_nt: TGTGCCAGCTCACCAGGGTTGGGGGAGACCCAGTACTTC
cdr3_aa: CASSPGLGETQYF

cdr3_length: 14
d_call: -
j_call: TRBJ1-1
clone_size: -
v_call: TRBV3-1/TRBV3-2
cdr3_nt: TGTGCCAGCAGCCAAGGACCGCCGAACACTGAAGCTTTCTTT
cdr3_aa: CASSQGPPNTEAFF

cdr3_length: 13
d_call: -
j_call: TRBJ1-6
clone_size: -
v_call: TRBV6-5
cdr3_nt: TGTGCCAGCAGCCAAGTCGTTGGGTCACCCCTCCACTTT
cdr3_aa: CASSQVVGSPLHF

cdr3_length: 15
d_call: -
j_call: TRBJ2-2
clone_size: few
v_call: TRBV7-3
cdr3_nt: TGTGCCAGCAGCTCCGGGTCCCCGAACACCGGGGAGCTGTTTTTT
cdr3_aa: CASSSGSPNTGELFF

cdr3_length: 15
d_call: TRBD2
j_call: TRBJ2-3
clone_size: -
v_call: TRBV28
cdr3_nt: TGTGCCAGCAGTCCACAGCGGGGGGGCACAGATACGCAGTATTTT
cdr3_aa: CASSPQRGGTDTQYF

cdr3_length: 14
d_call: -
j_call: TRBJ2-4
clone_size: -
v_call: TRBV4-2
cdr3_nt: TGTGCCAGCAGCCAAGACCACCCAAGTAACATTCAGTACTTC
cdr3_aa: CASSQDHPSNIQYF

cdr3_length: 15
d_call: -
j_call: TRBJ1-2
clone_size: -
v_call: TRBV14
cdr3_nt: TGTGCCAGCAGCCAAGTTGCCAGGGCGCCGTATGGCTACACCTTC
cdr3_aa: CASSQVARAPYGYTF

cdr3_length: 15
d_call: TRBD2
j_call: TRBJ2-3
clone_size: -
v_call: TRBV6-4
cdr3_nt: TGTGCCAGCAGTGACTCGGGACTACACACAGATACGCAGTATTTT
cdr3_aa: CASSDSGLHTDTQYF

cdr3_length: 18
d_call: TRBD1
j_call: TRBJ1-5
clone_size: -
v_call: TRBV19
cdr3_nt: TGTGCCAGTAAAAGAACCGGGACAGGGGGCTACAGCAATCAGCCCCAGCATTTT
cdr3_aa: CASKRTGTGGYSNQPQHF

cdr3_length: 14
d_call: TRBD1
j_call: TRBJ2-1
clone_size: -
v_call: TRBV18
cdr3_nt: TGTGCCAGCTTCGTTTCGACAGGGGGCTATGAGCAGTTCTTC
cdr3_aa: CASFVSTGGYEQFF

cdr3_length: 18
d_call: -
j_call: TRBJ2-3
clone_size: -
v_call: TRBV7-2
cdr3_nt: TGTGCCAGCAGCTTAGCCGTATTTTCGGTGCAGGACCCAGATACGCAGTATTTT
cdr3_aa: CASSLAVFSVQDPDTQYF

cdr3_length: 15
d_call: TRBD1
j_call: TRBJ1-5
clone_size: once
v_call: TRBV6-2/TRBV6-3
cdr3_nt: TGTGCCAGCAGTTACCCGGGACAGGGGCATCAGCCCCAGCATTTT
cdr3_aa: CASSYPGQGHQPQHF

cdr3_length: 14
d_call: -
j_call: TRBJ2-3
clone_size: -
v_call: TRBV5-1
cdr3_nt: TGCGCCAGCAGCCGAGGGACGATTACAGATACGCAGTATTTT
cdr3_aa: CASSRGTITDTQYF

cdr3_length: 18
d_call: -
j_call: TRBJ2-3
clone_size: once
v_call: TRBV5-1
cdr3_nt: TGCGCCAGCAGCCACTCCGAGGGGGGGGGCCCGAGGGCAGATACGCAGTATTTT
cdr3_aa: CASSHSEGGGPRADTQYF

cdr3_length: 14
d_call: -
j_call: TRBJ1-2
clone_size: -
v_call: TRBV14
cdr3_nt: TGTGCCAGCAGCCAGCAGGGCGGTAACTATGGCTACACCTTC
cdr3_aa: CASSQQGGNYGYTF

cdr3_length: 13
d_call: -
j_call: TRBJ2-2
clone_size: few
v_call: TRBV18
cdr3_nt: TGTGCCAGCTCACCTGGTTTCCCCGGGGAGCTGTTTTTT
cdr3_aa: CASSPGFPGELFF

cdr3_length: 14
d_call: -
j_call: TRBJ2-5
clone_size: -
v_call: TRBV9
cdr3_nt: TGTGCCAGCAGCGTAGCCCCGAACCAAGAGACCCAGTACTTC
cdr3_aa: CASSVAPNQETQYF